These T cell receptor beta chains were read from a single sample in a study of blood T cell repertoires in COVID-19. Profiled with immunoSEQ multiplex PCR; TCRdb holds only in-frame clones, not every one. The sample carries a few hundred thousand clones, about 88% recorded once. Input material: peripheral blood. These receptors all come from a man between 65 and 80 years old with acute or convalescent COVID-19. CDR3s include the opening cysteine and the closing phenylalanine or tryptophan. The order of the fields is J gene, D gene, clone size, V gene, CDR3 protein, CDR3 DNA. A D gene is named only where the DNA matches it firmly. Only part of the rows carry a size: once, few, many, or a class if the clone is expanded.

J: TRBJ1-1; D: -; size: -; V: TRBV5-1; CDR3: CASSLAGHLNTEAFF; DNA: TGCGCCAGCAGCTTGGCGGGACACTTGAACACTGAAGCTTTCTTT
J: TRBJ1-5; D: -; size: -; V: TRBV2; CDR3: CASSVGGGNQPQHF; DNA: TGTGCCAGCAGTGTAGGGGGTGGAAATCAGCCCCAGCATTTT
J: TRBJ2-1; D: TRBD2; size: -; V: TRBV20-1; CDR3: CSARTSPEQFF; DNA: TGCAGTGCGCGGACTAGCCCTGAGCAGTTCTTC
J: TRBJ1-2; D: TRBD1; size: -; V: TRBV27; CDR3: CASGGNRDSNGYTF; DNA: TGTGCCAGCGGTGGGAATAGGGACAGTAATGGCTACACCTTC
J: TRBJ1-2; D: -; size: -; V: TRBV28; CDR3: CASSSQLNYGYTF; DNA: TGTGCCAGCAGTTCACAGCTTAACTATGGCTACACCTTC
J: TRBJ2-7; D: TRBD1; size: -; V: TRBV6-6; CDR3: CASSPQTGGSFEQYF; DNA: TGTGCCAGCAGCCCACAGACAGGGGGCTCTTTCGAGCAGTACTTC
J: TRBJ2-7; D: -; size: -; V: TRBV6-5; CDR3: CASSYGHDSYEQYF; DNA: TGTGCCAGCAGTTACGGCCACGATTCCTACGAGCAGTACTTC
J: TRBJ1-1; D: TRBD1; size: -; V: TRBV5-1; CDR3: CASSPGGQGVTEAFF; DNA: TGCGCCAGCAGCCCCGGGGGACAGGGCGTCACTGAAGCTTTCTTT
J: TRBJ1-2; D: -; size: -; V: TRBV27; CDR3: CASSFRVGGYGYTF; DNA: TGTGCCAGCAGTTTCAGGGTGGGAGGCTATGGCTACACCTTC
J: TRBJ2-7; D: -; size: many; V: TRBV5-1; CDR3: CASSLVLGDSEQYF; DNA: TGCGCCAGCAGCTTGGTACTTGGGGACTCCGAGCAGTACTTC
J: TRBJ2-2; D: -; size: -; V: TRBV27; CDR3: CASSLSFTWGFTGELFF; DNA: TGTGCCAGCAGTTTATCCTTCACCTGGGGCTTCACCGGGGAGCTGTTTTTT
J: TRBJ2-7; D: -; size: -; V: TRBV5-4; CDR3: CASSPSGSKHYEQYF; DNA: TGTGCCAGCAGCCCCTCCGGGAGCAAACACTACGAGCAGTACTTC
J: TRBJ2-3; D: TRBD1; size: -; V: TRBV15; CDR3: CATSSRQGREYF; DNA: TGTGCCACCAGCAGTCGACAGGGAAGAGAGTATTTT
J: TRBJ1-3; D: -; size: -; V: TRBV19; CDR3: CASDTGPGNTIYF; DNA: TGTGCCAGTGACACAGGGCCCGGAAACACCATATATTTT
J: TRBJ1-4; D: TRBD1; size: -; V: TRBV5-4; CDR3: CASSLQTGNEKLFF; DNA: TGTGCCAGCAGCCTTCAGACAGGGAATGAAAAACTGTTTTTT
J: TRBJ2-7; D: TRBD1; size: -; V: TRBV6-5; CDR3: CASSGTGSYEQYF; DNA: TGTGCCAGCAGCGGGACAGGGTCCTACGAGCAGTACTTC
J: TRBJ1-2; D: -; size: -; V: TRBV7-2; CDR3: CASSLSTGFYGYTF; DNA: TGTGCCAGCAGCTTGAGCACAGGCTTCTATGGCTACACCTTC
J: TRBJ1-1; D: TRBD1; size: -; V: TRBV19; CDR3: CASTPDRVGTEAFF; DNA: TGTGCCAGTACCCCGGACAGGGTAGGGACTGAAGCTTTCTTT